This T cell receptor beta chain derives from a study of shared clonotypes between healthy human individuals. Naive CD8 cells lacked CD45RO, underwent positive selection for CCR7 and left out terminally differentiated effector memory CD45RA+ cells. In the case of this clone: Its specificity is unknown.

Germline V gene lookup returns CDR1 LNHDA and CDR2 SQIVND (reference sequence). After removal of 3 bases from V and 6 bases from J, the junction contained 18 bases not matched to a gene. This CDR3 is built from 18 residues. The test was conducted at deep level. Clones were read by immunoSEQ multiplex PCR, and TCRdb kept only the in-frame ones, dropping some. This table holds millions of clones, just over 90% found once. Study results and limitations: Blood was the sole source, and tissue repertoires probably differ. The genetic and exposure-history diversity represented was limited by few donors. Naive subsets usually exceeded memory subsets in estimated richness.

The specimen sequenced was naive CD8+ T cells from PBMCs. The rearrangement links TRBV19 to TRBJ2-3; 7 nucleotides align to TRBD2. The TCR comes from a man aged 18-30 years in good health. Some clones in this sample may be carry-over from other donors' samples. The CDR3 DNA sequence: TGTGCCAGTAGTATTTCTTCAATGTTGGGAGGGGCAGTCGATACGCAGTATTTT. This sequence encodes CASSISSMLGGAVDTQYF.